The following is a T cell receptor beta chain sequence with its context. The antigen remains undetermined. The record originates from a study of Ad26.COV2.S vaccination and SARS-CoV-2 variants. General study findings and limits: Breadth and depth estimates from TCRs may understate total T cell responses. Vaccinated individuals (as opposed to placebo recipients) had higher spike-specific TCR breadth. Researchers reported similar non-spike TCR breadth in vaccine and placebo recipients.

The V end was cut by 6 bases, the J end by 2 bases, with 10 bases between. CDR3 length: 13 amino acids. Germline loops: CDR1 SEHNR, CDR2 FQNEAQ (reference sequence). Some clones are missing from TCRdb's copy, which holds only in-frame ones; the method was immunoSEQ multiplex PCR. The sample contains about 350,000 clones, about 90% of which appear only once. This receptor was identified in a human donor who had recovered from COVID-19. The chain carries TRBV7-9 and TRBJ2-5; D might be TRBD1 or TRBD2, each matching 6 bases. Sequenced here: peripheral blood, sampled after recovery from COVID-19. The CDR3 DNA is TGTGCCAGCAGACGGGGGCCTCAAGAGACCCAGTACTTC. Protein: CASRRGPQETQYF.